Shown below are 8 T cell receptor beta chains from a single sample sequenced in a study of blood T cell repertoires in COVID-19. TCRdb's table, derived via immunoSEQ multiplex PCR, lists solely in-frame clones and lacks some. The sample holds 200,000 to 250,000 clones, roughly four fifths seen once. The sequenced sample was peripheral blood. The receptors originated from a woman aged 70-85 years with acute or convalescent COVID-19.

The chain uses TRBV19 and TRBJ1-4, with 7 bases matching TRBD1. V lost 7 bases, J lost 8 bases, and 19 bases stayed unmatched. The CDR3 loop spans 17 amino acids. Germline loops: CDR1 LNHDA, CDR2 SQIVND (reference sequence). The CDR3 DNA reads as TGTGCCAGTACCGAATCGGTATTACAGGGGTTTAACGAAAAACTGTTTTTT. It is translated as CASTESVLQGFNEKLFF. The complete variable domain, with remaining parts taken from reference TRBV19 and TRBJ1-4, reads DGGITQSPKYLFRKEGQNVTLSCEQNLNHDAMYWYRQDPGQGLRLIYYSQIVNDFQKGDIAEGYSVSREKKESFPLTVTSAQKNPTAFYLCASTESVLQGFNEKLFFGSGTQLSVL.

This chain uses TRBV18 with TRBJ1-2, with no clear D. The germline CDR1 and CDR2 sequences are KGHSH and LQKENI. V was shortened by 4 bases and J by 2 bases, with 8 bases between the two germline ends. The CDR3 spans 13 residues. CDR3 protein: CASSLGGNYGYTF. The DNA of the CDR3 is TGTGCCAGCTCACTTGGAGGGAACTATGGCTACACCTTC.

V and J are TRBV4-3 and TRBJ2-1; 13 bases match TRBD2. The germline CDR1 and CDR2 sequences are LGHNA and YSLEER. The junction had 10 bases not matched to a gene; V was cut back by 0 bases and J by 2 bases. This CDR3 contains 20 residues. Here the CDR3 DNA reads TGCGCCAGCAGCCAAGAGGTTTTTGTTGGACTAGCGGGGGCCTACAATGAGCAGTTCTTC. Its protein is CASSQEVFVGLAGAYNEQFF.

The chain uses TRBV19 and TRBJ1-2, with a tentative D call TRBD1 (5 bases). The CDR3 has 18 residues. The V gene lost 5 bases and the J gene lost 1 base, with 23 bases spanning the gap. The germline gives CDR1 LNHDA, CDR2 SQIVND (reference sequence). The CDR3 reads CASSPSPFQGLLNYGYTF. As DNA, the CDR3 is TGTGCCAGTAGTCCCTCGCCTTTCCAGGGATTACTTAACTATGGCTACACCTTC.

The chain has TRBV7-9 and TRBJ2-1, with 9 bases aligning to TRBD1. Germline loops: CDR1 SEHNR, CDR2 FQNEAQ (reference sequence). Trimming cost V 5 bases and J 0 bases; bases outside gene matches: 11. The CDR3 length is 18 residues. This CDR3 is CASSHLLGQGSSYNEQFF. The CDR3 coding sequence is TGTGCCAGCAGCCACCTTCTGGGACAGGGAAGCTCCTACAATGAGCAGTTCTTC.

The CDR3 region has the DNA TGTGCCAGCTCTTCCCGACAGACCTACGAGCAGTACTTC. It translates to CASSSRQTYEQYF. The V and J genes are TRBV18 and TRBJ2-7; D might be TRBD1 (5 bases). CDR1 KGHSH and CDR2 LQKENI come from the germline V gene. V lost 6 bases, J lost 2 bases, and 11 bases lay in between. There are 13 residues in the CDR3.

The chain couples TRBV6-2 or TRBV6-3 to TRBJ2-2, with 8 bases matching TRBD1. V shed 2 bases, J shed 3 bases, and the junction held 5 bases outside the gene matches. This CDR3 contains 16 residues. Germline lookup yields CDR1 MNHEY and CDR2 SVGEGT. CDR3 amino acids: CASSYKTGADTGELFF. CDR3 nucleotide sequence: TGTGCCAGCAGTTACAAGACAGGGGCGGACACCGGGGAGCTGTTTTTT.

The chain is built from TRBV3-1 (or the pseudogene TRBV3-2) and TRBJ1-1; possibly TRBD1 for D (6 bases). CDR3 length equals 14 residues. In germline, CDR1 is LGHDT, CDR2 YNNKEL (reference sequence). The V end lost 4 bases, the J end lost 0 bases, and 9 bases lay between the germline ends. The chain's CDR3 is CASSRGQMNTEAFF. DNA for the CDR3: TGTGCCAGCAGCCGTGGACAGATGAACACTGAAGCTTTCTTT.